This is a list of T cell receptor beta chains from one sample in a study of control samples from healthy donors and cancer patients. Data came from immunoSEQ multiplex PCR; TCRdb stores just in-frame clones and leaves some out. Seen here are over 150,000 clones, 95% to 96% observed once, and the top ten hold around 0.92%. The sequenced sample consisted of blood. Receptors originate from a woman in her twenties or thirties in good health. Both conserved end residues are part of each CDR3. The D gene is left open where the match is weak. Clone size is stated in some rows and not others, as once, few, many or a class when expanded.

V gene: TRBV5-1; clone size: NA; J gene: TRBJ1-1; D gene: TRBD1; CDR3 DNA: TGCGCCAGCAGCTTAACAGGGGCGTGGACTGAAGCTTTCTTT; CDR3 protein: CASSLTGAWTEAFF
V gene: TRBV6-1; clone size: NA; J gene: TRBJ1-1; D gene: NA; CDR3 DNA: TGTGCCAGCAGTGAACTGGACAGCTTGAACACTGAAGCTTTCTTT; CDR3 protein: CASSELDSLNTEAFF
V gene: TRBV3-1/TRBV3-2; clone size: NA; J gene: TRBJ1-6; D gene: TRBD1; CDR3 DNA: TGTGCCAGCAGCCATCGACAGGGGGCCCATTCACCCCTCCACTTT; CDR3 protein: CASSHRQGAHSPLHF
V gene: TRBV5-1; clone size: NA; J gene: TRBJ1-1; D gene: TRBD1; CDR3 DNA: TGCGCCAGTAAGGACAGGTTTTACACTGAAGCTTTCTTT; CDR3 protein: CASKDRFYTEAFF
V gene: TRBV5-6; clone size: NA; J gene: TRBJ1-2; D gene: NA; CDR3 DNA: TGTGCCAGCAGCCCCGCCGGGAGCTATGGCTACACCTTC; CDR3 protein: CASSPAGSYGYTF
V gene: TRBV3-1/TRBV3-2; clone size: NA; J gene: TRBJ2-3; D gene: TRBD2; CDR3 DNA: TGTGCCAGCAGCCAAGATGGGACTAGCGGGGGTTCAGATACGCAGTATTTT; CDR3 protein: CASSQDGTSGGSDTQYF
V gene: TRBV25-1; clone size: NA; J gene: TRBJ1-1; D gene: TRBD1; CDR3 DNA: TGTGCCAGCAGGGGACAGACCTACACTGAAGCTTTCTTT; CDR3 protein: CASRGQTYTEAFF
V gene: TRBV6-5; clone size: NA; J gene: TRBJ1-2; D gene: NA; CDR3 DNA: TGTGCCAGCAGATCCTCCGACAGAGAAAGCTATGGCTACACCTTC; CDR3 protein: CASRSSDRESYGYTF
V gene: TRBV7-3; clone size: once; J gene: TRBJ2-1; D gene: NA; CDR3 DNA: TGTGCCAGCAGCCCAACGCTGGGGGGAGCTGCCTACAATGAGCAGTTCTTC; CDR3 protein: CASSPTLGGAAYNEQFF
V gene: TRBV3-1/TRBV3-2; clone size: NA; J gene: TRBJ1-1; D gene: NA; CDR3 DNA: TGTGCCAGCAGCCCTTTAGGTTCCTTGAACACTGAAGCTTTCTTT; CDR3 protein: CASSPLGSLNTEAFF
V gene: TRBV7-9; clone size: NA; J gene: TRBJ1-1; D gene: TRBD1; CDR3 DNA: TGTGCCAGCAGCTTAATCGGACAGGGTATAGGGAACACTGAAGCTTTCTTT; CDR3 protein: CASSLIGQGIGNTEAFF
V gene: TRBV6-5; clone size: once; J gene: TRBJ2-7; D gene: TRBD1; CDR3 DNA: TGTGCCAGCAGGGCCGGGACAGCCTACGAGCAGTACTTC; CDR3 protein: CASRAGTAYEQYF
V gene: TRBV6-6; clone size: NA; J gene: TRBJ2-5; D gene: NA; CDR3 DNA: TGTGCCAGCAGTTATAGTCGACAGACCAGAGAGACCCAGTACTTC; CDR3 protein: CASSYSRQTRETQYF
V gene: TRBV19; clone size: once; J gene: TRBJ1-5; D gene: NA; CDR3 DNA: TGTGCCAGTAGGCGGGCAGATGATAGCAATCAGCCCCAGCATTTT; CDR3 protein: CASRRADDSNQPQHF
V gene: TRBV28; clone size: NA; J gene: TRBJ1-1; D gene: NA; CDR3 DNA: TGTGCCAGCATGAGAGGATACCTGAACACTGAAGCTTTCTTT; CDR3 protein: CASMRGYLNTEAFF
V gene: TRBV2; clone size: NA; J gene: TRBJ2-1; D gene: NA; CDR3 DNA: TGTGCCAGCAGTGAAGTTGGTGGATACAATGAGCAGTTCTTC; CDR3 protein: CASSEVGGYNEQFF
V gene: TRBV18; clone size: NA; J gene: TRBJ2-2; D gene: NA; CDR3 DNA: TGTGCCAGCTCACCACGGCAGGGGCGCTTCACCGGGGAGCTGTTTTTT; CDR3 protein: CASSPRQGRFTGELFF
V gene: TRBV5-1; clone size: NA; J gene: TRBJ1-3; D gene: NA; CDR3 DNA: TGCGCCAGCAGCTTGGAAGGTAACGCGGACACCATATATTTT; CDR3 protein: CASSLEGNADTIYF
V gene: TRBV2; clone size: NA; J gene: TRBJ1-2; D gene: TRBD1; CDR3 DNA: TGTGCCAGCAGTGCAACCGGGACAGGGGGCAACTATGGCTACACCTTC; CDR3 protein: CASSATGTGGNYGYTF
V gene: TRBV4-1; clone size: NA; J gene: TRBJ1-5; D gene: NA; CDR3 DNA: TGCGCCAGCAGGGGGCCCGGATTTCGGCAGCCCCAGCATTTT; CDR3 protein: CASRGPGFRQPQHF
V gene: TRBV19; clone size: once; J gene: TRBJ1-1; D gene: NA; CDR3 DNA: TGTGCCAGTAGTATACCCAGTATGAGTAACACTGAAGCTTTCTTT; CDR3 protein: CASSIPSMSNTEAFF
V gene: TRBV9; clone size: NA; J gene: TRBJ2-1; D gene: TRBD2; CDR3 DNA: TGTGCCAGCAGCATAGCGGGACTAGCTTACAATGAGCAGTTCTTC; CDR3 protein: CASSIAGLAYNEQFF
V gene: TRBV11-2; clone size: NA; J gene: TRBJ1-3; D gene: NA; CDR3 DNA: TGTGCCAGCAGGGAAAGGATGGGTGGAAACACCATATATTTT; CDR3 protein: CASRERMGGNTIYF
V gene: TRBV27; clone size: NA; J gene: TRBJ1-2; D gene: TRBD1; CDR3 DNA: TGTGCCAGCAGTACCATGAAGACAGGGCACTATGGCTACACCTTC; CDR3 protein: CASSTMKTGHYGYTF
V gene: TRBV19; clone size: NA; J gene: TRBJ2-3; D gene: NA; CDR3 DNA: TGTGCCAGTAGTATAGATATAGGTCTTAGCACAGATACGCAGTATTTT; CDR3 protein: CASSIDIGLSTDTQYF
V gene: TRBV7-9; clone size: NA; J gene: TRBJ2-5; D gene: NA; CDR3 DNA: TGTGCCAGCAGCTTGGTAGCTGTGGAGACCCAGTACTTC; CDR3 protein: CASSLVAVETQYF
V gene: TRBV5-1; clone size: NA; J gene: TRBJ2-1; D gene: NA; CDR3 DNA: TGCGCCAGCAGCTTGTTTTTCAGTGAGGGATGGTACAATGAGCAGTTCTTC; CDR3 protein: CASSLFFSEGWYNEQFF
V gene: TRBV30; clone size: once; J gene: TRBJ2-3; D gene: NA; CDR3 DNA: TGTGCCTGGAGTCAGGGACCGGCCACAGATACGCAGTATTTT; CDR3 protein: CAWSQGPATDTQYF
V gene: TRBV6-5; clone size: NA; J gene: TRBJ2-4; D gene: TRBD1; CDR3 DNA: TGTGCCAGCAGGACAGGGTTAGAAAACATTCAGTACTTC; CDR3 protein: CASRTGLENIQYF
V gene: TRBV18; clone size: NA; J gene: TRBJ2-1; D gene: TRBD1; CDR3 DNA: TGTGCCAGCTCACCTTTGGCCGGGACAGGGTGGGGTGAGCAGTTCTTC; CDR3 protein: CASSPLAGTGWGEQFF
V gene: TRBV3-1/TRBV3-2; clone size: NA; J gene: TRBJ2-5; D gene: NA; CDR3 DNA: TGTGCCAGCACCTCCACCCACGGGGGGCCGGCGGCCCAGTACTTC; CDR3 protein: CASTSTHGGPAAQYF
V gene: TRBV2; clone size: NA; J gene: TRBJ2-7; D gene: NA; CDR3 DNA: TGTGCCAGCAGTGAATTGCGCAGTCGTGGCTACGAGCAGTACTTC; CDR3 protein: CASSELRSRGYEQYF
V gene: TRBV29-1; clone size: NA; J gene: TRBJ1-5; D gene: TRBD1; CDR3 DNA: TGCAGCGTCCCTAGACAGGGGGGGGATAGCAATCAGCCCCAGCATTTT; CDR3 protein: CSVPRQGGDSNQPQHF
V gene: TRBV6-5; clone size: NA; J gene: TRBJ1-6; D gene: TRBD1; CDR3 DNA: TGTGCCAGCACCAGGACAGGGAATAATTCACCCCTCCACTTT; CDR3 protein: CASTRTGNNSPLHF
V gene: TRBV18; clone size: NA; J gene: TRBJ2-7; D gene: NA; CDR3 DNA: TGTGCCAGCTCACCTCAACTAGGGATAGGGGAGCAGTACTTC; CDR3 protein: CASSPQLGIGEQYF
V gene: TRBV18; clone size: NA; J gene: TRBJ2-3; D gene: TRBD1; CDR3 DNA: TGTGCCAGCTCACCTGGGGACAGCCCCATAACCCCGCAGTATTTT; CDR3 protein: CASSPGDSPITPQYF
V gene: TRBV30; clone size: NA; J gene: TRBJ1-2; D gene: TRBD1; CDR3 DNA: TGTGCCTGGACCCTCGGACAGGATAACTATGGCTACACCTTC; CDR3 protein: CAWTLGQDNYGYTF
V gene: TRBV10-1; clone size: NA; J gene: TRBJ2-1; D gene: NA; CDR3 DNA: TGCGCCAGCACCCGGACCCCGGGAGATGAGCAGTTCTTC; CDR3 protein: CASTRTPGDEQFF
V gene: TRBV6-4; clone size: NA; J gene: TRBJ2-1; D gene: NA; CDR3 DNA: TGTGCCAGCAGTGAAGGCAGGGGGGGGAATGAGCAGTTCTTC; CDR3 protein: CASSEGRGGNEQFF
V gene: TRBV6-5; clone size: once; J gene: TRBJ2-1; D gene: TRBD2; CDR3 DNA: TGTGCCAGCGGGCCAGCGGGGCTCCTGAACAATGAGCAGTTCTTC; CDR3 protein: CASGPAGLLNNEQFF
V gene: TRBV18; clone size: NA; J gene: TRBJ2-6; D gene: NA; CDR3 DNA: TGTGCCAGCTCACAAAGAGGGGGCTCTGGGGCCAACGTCCTGACTTTC; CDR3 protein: CASSQRGGSGANVLTF